This TCR beta chain came from a study of T cells in localized non-small cell lung cancer. Study-level results: It remains possible that heterogeneity exists, since only one tumor region was sequenced. In adjacent lung, a median roughly 56 of the top 100 tumor clones were found.

Germline CDR1 reads SGDLS; CDR2 reads YYNGEE. This CDR3 has 14 amino acids. The J segment lost 7 bases and the V segment lost 0 bases, leaving 3 bases of the junction unmatched. Only in-frame clones appear in the TCRdb table, and some are missing; sequencing was by immunoSEQ multiplex PCR. This sample has some 24,000 clones, with about 92% found just once. On this clone: Antigen: not known.

The rearrangement uses TRBV9 and TRBJ2-2, with TRBD1 matching over 7 bases. This clonotype was sampled from a man between 40 and 70 years old with stage III squamous cell lung carcinoma. The material was peripheral blood, obtained before any cancer treatment. The CDR3 DNA sequence: TGTGCCAGCAGCGTAGGACAGGGAGACGGGGAGCTGTTTTTT. It translates to CASSVGQGDGELFF.